This T cell receptor (beta chain) originates from a study of cytomegalovirus exposure and HLA in healthy donors. Study results and caveats: Through in vitro validation, a few CMV-associated chains were shown to be specific for CMV antigens. The classifier reportedly diagnosed cytomegalovirus status with high sensitivity and specificity. Per a later analysis, 15,000 to 20,000 TCR beta sequences showed association with HLA alleles at 0.05 false discovery rate.

Comments on this clone: Its cognate antigen is unknown.

The primer mix had 60 Vbeta and 13 Jbeta primers. Sequencing used immunoSEQ multiplex PCR; TCRdb keeps in-frame clones, though not all of them. The sample holds fewer than 150,000 clones, roughly 80% seen once. V was clipped by 10 bases and J by 5 bases, with 20 bases between them. There are 14 residues in the CDR3. CDR1 is SEHNR, CDR2 FQNEAQ, per germline (reference sequence). Sample: PBMCs. The origin of this receptor is a female donor in good health and CMV-seronegative. V and J are TRBV7-9 and TRBJ2-5; D is ambiguous. Here the CDR3 DNA reads TGTGCCAACCCCCAGGAAGGAACCTTCGAGACCCAGTACTTC. Translated, it gives CANPQEGTFETQYF.